This T cell receptor (beta chain) was sequenced for a study of blood T cell repertoires in COVID-19. The overall study: Italy, Spain and the United States were the sources of the convalescent and acute COVID-19 samples.

Followed over time, Seattle patients had been enrolled while infection was active. As originally analysed: Amplification of reference gene primers was used by the study to estimate nucleated cell counts. The method was immunoSEQ multiplex PCR; TCRdb's version includes in-frame clones alone and lacks a portion of them. Clone size and the V and J calls come from that table; the DNA yielded D and trimming. This repertoire shows around 38,000 clones, 87% found once; its top ten account for approximately 5%. Germline values: CDR1 MDHEN, CDR2 SYDVKM. V gave up 8 bases and J gave up 4 bases; unmatched junction bases: 6. The CDR3 is 13 amino acids.

Specimen: peripheral blood. The origin of this receptor is a man aged 60-69 years with COVID-19, enrolled during active disease. The chain couples TRBV28 to TRBJ2-7; the match to TRBD1 covers 9 bases. The CDR3 region has the DNA TGTGCCAGCGGGGAGACAGGGGGGTACGAGCAGTACTTC. Protein sequence: CASGETGGYEQYF.